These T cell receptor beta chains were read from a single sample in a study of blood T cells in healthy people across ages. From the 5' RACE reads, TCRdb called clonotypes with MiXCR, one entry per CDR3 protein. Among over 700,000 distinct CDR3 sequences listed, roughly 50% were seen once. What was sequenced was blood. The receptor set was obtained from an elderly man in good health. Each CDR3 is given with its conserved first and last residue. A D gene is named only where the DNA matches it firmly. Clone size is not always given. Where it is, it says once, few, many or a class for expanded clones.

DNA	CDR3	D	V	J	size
TGTGCCAGCAGTTACCCCCGGACGGGGGGGAATGAGCAGTTCTTC	CASSYPRTGGNEQFF	TRBD2	TRBV6-2/TRBV6-3	TRBJ2-1	-
TGCAGTGCTAGAGGCGGATCTTCCTACAATGAGCAGTACTTC	CSARGGSSYNEQYF	-	TRBV20-1	TRBJ2-5	few
TGTGCCAGCAACCCGGACTCTTCCTACGAGCAGTACTTC	CASNPDSSYEQYF	-	TRBV7-9	TRBJ2-7	-
TGTGCCAGCAGCTTAGCGGCGGCAACTTTAACGAGATACGCGTATTTT	CASSLAAATLTRYAYF	-	TRBV7-8	TRBJ2-3	-
TGTGCCAGCAGCCAAGATACGGGAGCCTACAATGAGCAGTTCTTC	CASSQDTGAYNEQFF	-	TRBV3-1	TRBJ2-1	-
TGTGCCAGCATCCTGGGGGACACAACTAATGAAAAACTGTTTTTT	CASILGDTTNEKLFF	-	TRBV21-1	TRBJ1-4	-
TGTGCCATCAGTGAGTGGCGGACAGGGGGGCAAGAGACCCAGTACTTC	CAISEWRTGGQETQYF	TRBD1	TRBV10-3	TRBJ2-5	-
TGTGCCAGCAGCTTGCAGGGGAGCTATGGCTACACCTTC	CASSLQGSYGYTF	-	TRBV7-9	TRBJ1-2	few
TGTGCCAGCAGCCCACGGGTGACTAGCGGGGGTAGCTCCTACAATGAGCAGTTCTTC	CASSPRVTSGGSSYNEQFF	TRBD2	TRBV7-9	TRBJ2-1	-
TGTGCCAGCAGTAACCGACAGAACACTGAAGCTTTCTTT	CASSNRQNTEAFF	-	TRBV12-3/TRBV12-4	TRBJ1-1	-
TGTGCCAGCAGTCGAGGTCTCTTCAATGAGCAGTTCTTC	CASSRGLFNEQFF	-	TRBV6-5	TRBJ2-1	-
TGCGCCAGCAGCAATGGTCCGGACAATGAGCAGTTCTTC	CASSNGPDNEQFF	-	TRBV4-3	TRBJ2-1	-
TGCAGCGCTCGGACAGGTGGGGATACGCAGTATTTT	CSARTGGDTQYF	TRBD1	TRBV29-1	TRBJ2-3	-
TGTGCCAGCAGCCAAGCACAGCATCAGGGCACTGAAGCTTTCTTT	CASSQAQHQGTEAFF	-	TRBV4-2	TRBJ1-1	few
TGCAGTGCTAGAGGGACGGCAGGGGGCTTTGAAGCTTTCTTT	CSARGTAGGFEAFF	TRBD1	TRBV20-1	TRBJ1-1	-
TGTGCCAGCAGCTTAGATCGACAGGGTCGGAGAGGCTACACCTTC	CASSLDRQGRRGYTF	TRBD1	TRBV11-3	TRBJ1-2	-
TGTGCCAGCAGTGAACAAGTGCTAGCGGCGCTCTACGAGCAGTACTTC	CASSEQVLAALYEQYF	TRBD2	TRBV6-1	TRBJ2-7	-
TGTGCCAGTAGGGGGGCGGGAGGCCCCGGGGAGCTGTTTTTT	CASRGAGGPGELFF	TRBD2	TRBV19	TRBJ2-2	-
TGCGCCAGCAGTTTGGGACTAGCGGGAGGGCCGTCGGTGCAGTTCTTC	CASSLGLAGGPSVQFF	TRBD2	TRBV5-1	TRBJ2-1	-
TGTGCCATCAGCGCGGACTTGGAGGGGGCTCGCAATGAGCAGTTCTTC	CAISADLEGARNEQFF	-	TRBV10-3	TRBJ2-1	few
TGTGCCAGCAGCCAAAAAAGGGTTGGGGGCTACACCTTC	CASSQKRVGGYTF	-	TRBV14	TRBJ1-2	once
TGTGCCAGCAGATGGACTAGCGGGAGGATTTACGAGCAGTACTTC	CASRWTSGRIYEQYF	TRBD2	TRBV6-6	TRBJ2-7	few
TGTGCCAGCAGCGCCAGGTCCCTCGGGGACAGATACGCGTATTTT	CASSARSLGDRYAYF	TRBD1	TRBV7-2	TRBJ2-3	few
TGTGCCAGCAGCGTTGCCCTCAAAGAGACCCAGTACTTC	CASSVALKETQYF	-	TRBV11-2	TRBJ2-5	-
TGTGCCTTTGGGGGAGGAATCAATCAGCCCCAGCATTTT	CAFGGGINQPQHF	-	TRBV6-1	TRBJ1-5	-
TGTGCCAGCTTGATGGCGGGAGGGCCATTAAACATTCAGTACTTC	CASLMAGGPLNIQYF	TRBD2	TRBV12-3/TRBV12-4	TRBJ2-4	-
TGTGCCAGCAGCGTAGCGCCCTTGGGCGACTACACCTTC	CASSVAPLGDYTF	-	TRBV11-2	TRBJ1-2	once
TGCAGCGTGCCGGGACAGGGGGTCGAGCAGTACTTC	CSVPGQGVEQYF	TRBD1	TRBV29-1	TRBJ2-7	once
TGTGCCAGCAGCTTCCGGGCGGGAGGTAGCACAGATACGCAGTATTTT	CASSFRAGGSTDTQYF	TRBD2	TRBV7-2	TRBJ2-3	-
TGTGCCAGCAGTGGACCCGTCACAAGCGGGGCCAACGTCCTGACTTTC	CASSGPVTSGANVLTF	-	TRBV6-1	TRBJ2-6	-
TGTGCCATCAGCGGGACCGGGGAAACTCAGCCCCAGCATTTT	CAISGTGETQPQHF	-	TRBV10-3	TRBJ1-5	-
TGTGCCAGCAGCTTAGGCTGGCAGGGGGACAGGGGCAGCAATGAGCAGTTCTTC	CASSLGWQGDRGSNEQFF	TRBD1	TRBV7-9	TRBJ2-1	-
TGTGCCACCAGTGATTCCCGGGAGAGGGTTGCCGGGGAGCTGTTTTTT	CATSDSRERVAGELFF	-	TRBV24-1	TRBJ2-2	-
TGTGCCTCAGCGCCGGAGACCAAAAACATTCAGTACTTC	CASAPETKNIQYF	-	TRBV2	TRBJ2-4	once
TGCAGCGTTGCTAGCGGGGGGGCCCTTGAGCAGTTCTTC	CSVASGGALEQFF	TRBD2	TRBV29-1	TRBJ2-1	-
TGCAGCGTTGAAGCATTAGGTGGCTACGAGCAGTACTTC	CSVEALGGYEQYF	-	TRBV29-1	TRBJ2-7	few
TGTGCCATCAGTGGCGGGAGGGAGACAGATACGCAGTATTTT	CAISGGRETDTQYF	TRBD2	TRBV10-3	TRBJ2-3	few
TGTGCCAGCAGCTTAGATCGAAAGACCCAGTACTTC	CASSLDRKTQYF	-	TRBV11-2	TRBJ2-5	-
TGTGCCAGCAGCCCGGGGGGGAGCTCCTACAATGAGCAGTTCTTC	CASSPGGSSYNEQFF	TRBD2	TRBV18	TRBJ2-1	few